This TCR beta chain was sequenced in a study of T cell repertoires in cytomegalovirus infection. At the level of the study: HLA-B-restricted CMV epitopes that are well studied were used alongside recently identified HLA-C-restricted ones. It can be stated that public TCR beta signatures indicated CMV infection as well as a matching HLA type. Broader study findings: The ex vivo response showed dominance by HLA-C-restricted CMV-specific TCR beta clonotypes.

Losses at the gene ends were 5 bases for V and 6 bases for J; bases not matched to a gene: 13. The CDR3 contains 16 residues. From germline, CDR1 is SGHTA and CDR2 FQGNSA. From the reads, TCRdb called clonotypes with MiXCR, one entry per CDR3 protein. In the table there are roughly 500,000 distinct CDR3 sequences, around 35% of which are singletons. Worth noting for this clonotype: What it recognizes is unknown.

The receptor was derived from a human donor in good health (CMV status not recorded). Some clones in this sample may be carry-over from other donors' samples. The chain has TRBV7-2 and TRBJ2-4, with TRBD1 matching 7 bases. The material was cultured PBMCs, obtained from culture after CMV antigen stimulation. This CDR3 is CASSQRGQSGGNIQYF. CDR3 nucleotide sequence: TGTGCCAGCAGCCAAAGGGGACAGAGCGGTGGAAACATTCAGTACTTC.